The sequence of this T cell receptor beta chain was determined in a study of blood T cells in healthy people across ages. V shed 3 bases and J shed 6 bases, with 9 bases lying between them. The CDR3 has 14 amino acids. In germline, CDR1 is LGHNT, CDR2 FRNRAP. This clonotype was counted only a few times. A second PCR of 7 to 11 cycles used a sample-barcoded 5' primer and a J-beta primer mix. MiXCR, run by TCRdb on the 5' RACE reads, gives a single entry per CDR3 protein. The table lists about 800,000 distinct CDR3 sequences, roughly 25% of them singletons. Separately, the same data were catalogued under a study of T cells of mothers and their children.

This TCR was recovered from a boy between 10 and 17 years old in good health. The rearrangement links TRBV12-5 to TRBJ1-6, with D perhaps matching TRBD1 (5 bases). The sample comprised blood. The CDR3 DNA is TGTGCTAGTGGTTTAGGGCAGGGTAATTCACCCCTCCACTTT. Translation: CASGLGQGNSPLHF.